Presented here are 10 T cell receptor beta chains from one specimen sequenced in a study of CD8 T cells in ankylosing spondylitis. TCRdb reprocessed the 5' RACE reads with MiXCR, giving one entry per CDR3 protein. The data show 36,000 or so distinct CDR3 sequences, approximately 11% seen once. Sequencing was carried out using synovial fluid, either unsorted or a sorted T cell fraction (not recorded which). These receptors were collected from a male donor with ankylosing spondylitis.

This clonotype was counted only a few times. The chain links TRBV3-1 to TRBJ1-5; D call uncertain. The CDR3 totals 16 residues. CDR1 and CDR2 from the germline V gene are LGHDT and YNNKEL (reference sequence). V lost 1 base and J 0 bases, leaving 10 bases between the germline ends. CDR3 DNA sequence: TGTGCCAGCAGCCAAGGGCGGCATGATAGCAATCAGCCCCAGCATTTT. Encoded protein: CASSQGRHDSNQPQHF.

This chain links TRBV28 with TRBJ2-7; TRBD2 matches at 7 bases. V dropped 6 bases and J dropped 3; count of bases not matched to a gene: 8. The CDR3 length is 14 residues. Germline V lookup: CDR1 MDHEN, CDR2 SYDVKM. This CDR3 reads CASRRTGLFYEQYF. DNA of the CDR3: TGTGCCAGCAGACGAACGGGACTATTCTACGAGCAGTACTTC.

This clonotype has only a few counts. This sequence joins TRBV20-1 and TRBJ2-1; 11 bases are shared with TRBD2. V gave up 1 base and J gave up 7 bases; unmatched junction bases: 6. Germline CDR1 is DFQATT and CDR2 is SNEGSKA (reference sequence). This CDR3 is built from 15 residues. The CDR3 DNA reads TGCAGTGCTAGAGTTTCTAGCGGGAGGATAAATGAGCAGTTCTTC. Translation: CSARVSSGRINEQFF.

V is TRBV18 and J is TRBJ1-1; D is perhaps TRBD1 (6 bases). This CDR3 spans 15 amino acids. V lost 1 base and J 1 base, leaving 10 bases between the germline ends. Looked up from germline, CDR1 is KGHSH and CDR2 is LQKENI. The CDR3 DNA is TGTGCCAGCTCACCACAGGGGGACACGAACACTGAAGCTTTCTTT. It encodes CASSPQGDTNTEAFF.

This clonotype occurred many times. The V call is TRBV9, the J call TRBJ1-1; TRBD1 is a possible D gene (6 bases). The CDR3 totals 12 residues. Between the trimmed V and J ends, which lost 3 bases and 11 bases, there was a span of 14 bases. Germline loops: CDR1 SGDLS, CDR2 YYNGEE. CDR3 sequence reads: CASSARGGPAFF. The CDR3 coding sequence is TGTGCCAGCAGCGCTAGGGGGGGGCCTGCTTTCTTT. The whole variable domain, remainder taken from reference TRBV9 and TRBJ1-1, is DSGVTQTPKHLITATGQRVTLRCSPRSGDLSVYWYQQSLDQGLQFLIQYYNGEERAKGNILERFSAQQFPDLHSELNLSSLELGDSALYFCASSARGGPAFFGQGTRLTVV.

The sample holds many counts of this clonotype. The chain couples TRBV27 to TRBJ2-1; TRBD2 matches 13 bases. Germline CDR1 is MNHEY and CDR2 is SMNVEV (reference sequence). This CDR3 contains 15 residues. Trimming at V came to 6 bases and at J to 8 bases, leaving 7 bases not matched to a gene. CDR3 sequence reads: CASRVRLAGGYEQFF. The CDR3 DNA is TGTGCCAGCAGGGTCCGACTAGCGGGAGGATATGAGCAGTTCTTC.

V usage is TRBV3-1 and J usage is TRBJ1-6; 7 bases fit TRBD1. Germline lookup yields CDR1 LGHDT and CDR2 YNNKEL (reference sequence). This CDR3 has 13 amino acids. V lost 0 bases, J lost 12 bases, and 2 bases stayed unmatched. Here the CDR3 reads CASSQDWDRPLHF. CDR3 bases: TGTGCCAGCAGCCAAGACTGGGACAGACCCCTCCACTTT. The full variable domain, its missing parts supplied by reference TRBV3-1 and TRBJ1-6, is DTAVSQTPKYLVTQMGNDKSIKCEQNLGHDTMYWYKQDSKKFLKIMFSYNNKELIINETVPNRFSPKSPDKAHLNLHINSLELGDSAVYFCASSQDWDRPLHFGNGTRLTVT.

The chain couples TRBV7-6 to TRBJ2-2; TRBD1 aligns across 8 bases. CDR1 is SGHVS and CDR2 is FNYEAQ in the germline V gene. This CDR3 has 15 residues. J lost 4 bases, V lost 4 bases, and 5 bases had no gene match. CDR3 DNA: TGTGCCAGCAGCTCAGGGACAGGCAGCACCGGGGAGCTGTTTTTT. Translating it yields CASSSGTGSTGELFF.

This chain uses TRBV19 with TRBJ2-2; TRBD1 agrees at 7 bases. Germline values: CDR1 LNHDA, CDR2 SQIVND (reference sequence). The CDR3 spans 14 residues. J was trimmed by 4 bases and V by 6 bases; bases with no gene match: 5. The CDR3 reads CASRQGTVTGELFF. CDR3 DNA sequence: TGTGCCAGTAGACAGGGGACCGTCACCGGGGAGCTGTTTTTT.

This clonotype was detected many times. The V gene is TRBV11-2, the J gene TRBJ2-7; 9 bases match TRBD1. V lost 3 bases to trimming and J lost 2 bases; unmatched junction nucleotides: 5. Germline V gene lookup returns CDR1 SGHAT and CDR2 FQNNGV. The CDR3 sequence is 15 residues long. The CDR3 is CASSLGTGNTYEQYF. The CDR3, as DNA: TGTGCCAGCAGCTTGGGGACAGGGAATACCTACGAGCAGTACTTC.